Listed here are 24 T cell receptor beta chains from one sample, sequenced in a study of T cells in Graves' hyperthyroidism and ophthalmopathy. Amplification of TCR beta CDR3 regions was performed using RNA transcripts as template. TCR CDR3 regions were first amplified by RT-PCR with HTBI primers. Using its own MiXCR run on the multiplex PCR reads, TCRdb lists one record per CDR3 protein. The sample consists of approximately 480,000 distinct CDR3 sequences, more than 20% of them appearing once. Sequenced sample: blood. These receptors originate from a man aged 18 to 30 with Graves' hyperthyroidism.

The chain joins TRBV4-2 to TRBJ1-5, with D uncertain. The V gene lost 0 bases and the J gene lost 0 bases, with 9 bases spanning the gap. This CDR3 comprises 16 residues. Germline V gene data show CDR1 as LGHNA and CDR2 as YNFKEQ. The CDR3 loop reads CASSQDWPPSNQPQHF. For the CDR3, the DNA is TGTGCCAGCAGCCAAGATTGGCCGCCTAGCAATCAGCCCCAGCATTTT.

This clonotype has ten or more counts. The V and J genes are TRBV12-5 and TRBJ1-2; D gene uncertain. The CDR3 has 10 amino acids. V lost 4 bases to trimming and J lost 7 bases, with 4 bases between them. Germline V CDR1 and CDR2: LGHNT, FRNRAP. The CDR3 DNA sequence: TGTGCTAGTGGTTATGTTGGCTACACCTTC. Protein product: CASGYVGYTF.

This clonotype was seen many times. The gene calls are TRBV27 and TRBJ1-1, with D unclear. Trimming pared 8 bases from V and 0 bases from J, leaving 7 bases between. This CDR3 is 12 amino acids long. Germline V lookup: CDR1 MNHEY, CDR2 SMNVEV (reference sequence). CDR3 coding DNA: TGTGCCAGCGCCAGTATGAACACTGAAGCTTTCTTT. Translating it yields CASASMNTEAFF.

The chain joins TRBV5-1 to TRBJ1-1; 7 nucleotides line up with TRBD1. The ends lost 4 bases at V and 3 bases at J; junction bases unmatched: 9. The V gene's germline CDR1 is SGHRS and CDR2 YFSETQ. The CDR3 is made up of 15 amino acids. The CDR3 sequence is CASSTLRGQDTEAFF. In DNA form, the CDR3 reads TGCGCCAGCAGCACTTTGAGGGGGCAGGACACTGAAGCTTTCTTT.

Only a few counts were recorded for this clonotype. The J gene is TRBJ1-1, the V gene TRBV11-2; D remains ambiguous. V was trimmed by 5 bases and J by 7 bases, leaving 11 bases between them. The CDR3 has 12 residues. The germline CDR1 and CDR2 sequences are SGHAT and FQNNGV. The CDR3 sequence is CASSQNLVEAFF. The CDR3 region has the DNA TGTGCCAGCAGCCAGAACCTCGTTGAAGCTTTCTTT.

Worth noting for this clonotype: A much larger clone lies one base from this, so it may be a read error. The V gene is TRBV6-2 or TRBV6-3, the J gene TRBJ1-2; tentatively, D is TRBD1 (6 bases). This CDR3 is built from 11 residues. CDR1 is MNHEY and CDR2 is SVGEGT in the germline V gene. Trimming stripped 10 bases from V and 4 bases from J, with 10 bases between. The CDR3 sequence: CATVDSYGYTF. The CDR3 region has the DNA TGTGCCACCGTGGACAGCTATGGCTACACCTTC.

As concerns this clonotype: It is likely a read error, because the conserved phenylalanine at the end of the CDR3 is missing. V is TRBV12-3 or TRBV12-4 and J is TRBJ1-1; the D gene is possibly TRBD1 (6 bases). CDR3 length: 12 residues. CDR3 region: CARSFRGTEAFY. For the CDR3, the DNA is TGTGCCAGGAGTTTCAGGGGCACTGAAGCTTTCTAT.

The chain carries TRBV6-1 and TRBJ1-2; TRBD1 aligns across 7 bases. The V gene's germline CDR1 is MNHNS and CDR2 SASEGT. This CDR3 spans 15 amino acids. V trimming: 3 bases; J trimming: 6 bases; junction bases outside the gene matches: 10. The CDR3 here is CASSEFSGTVDGYTF. CDR3 in DNA: TGTGCCAGCAGTGAGTTTTCCGGGACAGTGGATGGCTACACCTTC.

The chain has TRBV2 and TRBJ1-2; D remains ambiguous. Trimming cost V 7 bases and J 3 bases, with 12 bases left between them. This CDR3 comprises 13 residues. The germline CDR1 and CDR2 sequences are SNHLY and FYNNEI. CDR3 sequence reads: CASNEAGHYGYTF. CDR3 DNA: TGTGCCAGCAACGAGGCTGGACACTATGGCTACACCTTC.

This clonotype has ten or more counts. This sequence joins TRBV12-3 or TRBV12-4 and TRBJ2-7, with TRBD1 matching over 7 bases. With V trimmed by 5 bases and J by 2 bases, 9 bases remained unmatched. This CDR3 comprises 15 residues. The CDR3 protein is CASSPEGQEPYEQYF. The CDR3 DNA is TGTGCCAGCAGTCCGGAAGGACAGGAGCCCTACGAGCAGTACTTC.

With respect to this clonotype: One end of the junction fails to match germline, which may point to a read error. This chain connects TRBV7-8 to TRBJ1-2; the D is unclear. Germline V lookup: CDR1 SGHVS, CDR2 FQNEAQ. The CDR3 totals 12 residues. Here the CDR3 reads CASILVYSGYTF. The CDR3 DNA follows: TGTGCCAGCATCTTAGTATACAGCGGCTACACCTTC.

The rearrangement joins TRBV12-3 or TRBV12-4 to TRBJ2-7; possible D gene TRBD2, 6 bases. Trimming shortened V by 6 bases and J by 5 bases, and 26 bases separated the two germline ends. The length of the CDR3 is 17 residues. Written as DNA, the CDR3 is TGTGCCAGCAGCCCCATCATCGACCGGGACGGGGAGGACGAGCAGTACTTC. As protein: CASSPIIDRDGEDEQYF.

The J gene is TRBJ1-1, the V gene TRBV6-5; D is uncertain. The CDR3 covers 16 residues. The germline CDR1 and CDR2 sequences are MNHEY and SVGAGI. V was cut by 2 bases and J by 5 bases, with 18 bases left in between. For the CDR3, the DNA is TGTGCCAGCAGTTACGGTCGGCCTCGGACCATGACTGAAGCTTTCTTT. This sequence encodes CASSYGRPRTMTEAFF.

This clonotype was found many times. One end of the junction fails to match germline, which may point to a read error. The V call is TRBV12-3 or TRBV12-4, the J call TRBJ1-1; D gene ambiguous. There are 13 residues in the CDR3. The CDR3 loop reads CTSSFVTSREAFF. The CDR3 nucleotides are TGTACCAGCAGTTTCGTGACCTCCAGAGAGGCTTTCTTT.

This clonotype was observed a handful of times. The V and J genes are TRBV24-1 and TRBJ2-7; D call uncertain. This CDR3 region has 13 residues. The V end was cut by 3 bases, the J end by 5 bases, with 10 bases between. Per the germline V gene, CDR1 is KGHDR and CDR2 is SFDVKD. CDR3 protein: CATSDDELHEQYF. The CDR3 coding sequence is TGTGCCACCAGTGATGATGAGTTGCACGAGCAGTACTTC.

This clonotype was found many times. The gene calls are TRBV12-3 or TRBV12-4 and TRBJ1-2; TRBD1 matches 8 bases. With V trimmed by 4 bases and J by 7 bases, 5 bases remained unmatched. The CDR3 runs 13 residues. CDR3 DNA sequence: TGTGCCAGCAGTTGGGGCAGGGGGCTTGGCTACACCTTC. The encoded protein is CASSWGRGLGYTF.

A few counts support this clonotype. Possible read error: a much larger clone is one base away. The V gene is TRBV11-2, the J gene TRBJ1-1; no definite D call. Per the germline V gene, CDR1 is SGHAT and CDR2 is FQNNGV. The CDR3 runs to 15 residues. V dropped 0 bases and J dropped 5 bases, with 13 bases sitting between them. The DNA of the CDR3 is TGTGCCAGCAGCTTAGACTGGGGATGTGGTACTGAAGCTTTCTTT. Protein product: CASSLDWGCGTEAFF.

This clonotype was counted at least ten times. The junction departs from germline at one end; a sequencing error may be responsible. This rearrangement joins TRBV18 to TRBJ1-1, with unresolved D. This CDR3 spans 15 amino acids. Germline values: CDR1 KGHSH, CDR2 LQKENI. The CDR3 coding sequence is TGTGCCAGCTCGCCACGACGGGCGCACGACACTGAAGCTTCCTTT. Protein product: CASSPRRAHDTEASF.

This clonotype was detected ten times or more. This sequence joins TRBV4-2 and TRBJ2-5; perhaps TRBD2 as D (6 bases). This CDR3 has 19 amino acids. Germline CDR1 is LGHNA and CDR2 is YNFKEQ. The V gene lost 0 bases and the J gene lost 2 bases, with 22 bases spanning the gap. This CDR3 is CASSQEVTPAGRLQETQYF. The CDR3 bases are TGTGCCAGCAGCCAAGAAGTAACTCCCGCGGGGAGACTTCAAGAGACCCAGTACTTC.

This clonotype showed up just a few times. This chain joins TRBV4-2 and TRBJ2-5, with D possibly being TRBD2 (6 bases). Germline CDR1 reads LGHNA; CDR2 reads YNFKEQ. V lost 4 bases and J lost 1, with 13 bases in between. The CDR3 is 15 residues long. Written as DNA, the CDR3 is TGTGCCAGCAGCCTCGGGCGGGACGTCCAAGAGACCCAGTACTTC. It is translated as CASSLGRDVQETQYF.

This clonotype has only a few counts. V gene TRBV30 combines with J gene TRBJ1-2; a possible D gene is TRBD1 (5 bases). V was cut by 2 bases and J by 8 bases, with 18 bases left in between. Germline loops: CDR1 GTSNPN, CDR2 SVGIG (reference sequence). This CDR3 has 14 amino acids. The CDR3 region has the DNA TGTGCCTGGAGTCCGCCGGGACCCCTAGGCGGCTACACCTTC. Amino acids: CAWSPPGPLGGYTF.

The V call is TRBV11-2, the J call TRBJ1-1; a possible D gene is TRBD1 (6 bases). Per germline, CDR1 SGHAT and CDR2 FQNNGV. V lost 0 bases and J lost 3, with 11 bases in between. This CDR3 has 15 residues. The CDR3 here is CASSLDGGAYTEAFF. CDR3 nucleotide sequence: TGTGCCAGCAGCTTAGACGGGGGGGCTTACACTGAAGCTTTCTTT.

To note about this clonotype: This is likely a read error, given that the CDR3 carries no conserved phenylalanine or tryptophan at its end. The DNA is left out, because the CDR3 cannot be placed on it with certainty; the CDR3 is given as TCRdb lists it. The chain links TRBV12-3 or TRBV12-4 to TRBJ1-5. The CDR3 contains 13 residues when both ends are counted. This CDR3 reads CASSVKVDQPQRL.

A remark on this clonotype: An end of the junction does not agree with germline; a read error may underlie this. The chain is built from TRBV15 and TRBJ2-5, with TRBD1 as a possible D gene (6 bases). The CDR3 has 16 amino acids. Germline CDR1 LNHNV, CDR2 YYDKDF (reference sequence). The CDR3 nucleotides are TGTGCCACCAGCAGACCAAACAGGGTTTCCCAAGAGGCCCAGTACTTC. As protein: CATSRPNRVSQEAQYF.